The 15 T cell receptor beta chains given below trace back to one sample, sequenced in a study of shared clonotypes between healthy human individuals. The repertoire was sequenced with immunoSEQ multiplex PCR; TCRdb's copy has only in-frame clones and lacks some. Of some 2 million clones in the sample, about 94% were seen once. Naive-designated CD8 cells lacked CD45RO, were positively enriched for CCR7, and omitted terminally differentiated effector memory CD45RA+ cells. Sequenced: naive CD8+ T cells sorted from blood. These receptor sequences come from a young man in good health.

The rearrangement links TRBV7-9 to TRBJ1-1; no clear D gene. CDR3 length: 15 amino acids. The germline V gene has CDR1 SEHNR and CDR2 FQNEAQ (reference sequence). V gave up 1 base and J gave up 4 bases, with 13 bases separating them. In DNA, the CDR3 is TGTGCCAGCAGCTTAGAAAGGGCCGTCGGCACTGAAGCTTTCTTT. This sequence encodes CASSLERAVGTEAFF.

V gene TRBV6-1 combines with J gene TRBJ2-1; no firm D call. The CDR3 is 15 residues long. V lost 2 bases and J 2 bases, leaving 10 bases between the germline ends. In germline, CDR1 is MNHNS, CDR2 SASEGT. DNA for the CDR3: TGTGCCAGCAGTGAATTAGGGATTACCTACAATGAGCAGTTCTTC. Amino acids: CASSELGITYNEQFF.

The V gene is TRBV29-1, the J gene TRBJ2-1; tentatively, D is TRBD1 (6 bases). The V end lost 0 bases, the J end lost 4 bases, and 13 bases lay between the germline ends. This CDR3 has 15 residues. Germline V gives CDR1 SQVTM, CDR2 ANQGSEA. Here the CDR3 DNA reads TGCAGCGTTGAAGATCATTGGACAGAGTACAATGAGCAGTTCTTC. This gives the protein CSVEDHWTEYNEQFF.

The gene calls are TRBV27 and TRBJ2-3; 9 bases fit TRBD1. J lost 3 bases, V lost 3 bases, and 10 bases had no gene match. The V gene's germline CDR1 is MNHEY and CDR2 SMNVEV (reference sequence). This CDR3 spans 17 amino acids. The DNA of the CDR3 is TGTGCCAGCAGTTTGTTAGTCCCACAGGGGGCGACAGATACGCAGTATTTT. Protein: CASSLLVPQGATDTQYF.

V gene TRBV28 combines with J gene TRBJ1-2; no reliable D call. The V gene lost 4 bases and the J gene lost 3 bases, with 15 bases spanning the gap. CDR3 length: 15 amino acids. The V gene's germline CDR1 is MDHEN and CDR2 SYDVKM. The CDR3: CASSYRNIPDYGYTF. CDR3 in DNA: TGTGCCAGCAGTTACCGAAACATCCCTGACTATGGCTACACCTTC.

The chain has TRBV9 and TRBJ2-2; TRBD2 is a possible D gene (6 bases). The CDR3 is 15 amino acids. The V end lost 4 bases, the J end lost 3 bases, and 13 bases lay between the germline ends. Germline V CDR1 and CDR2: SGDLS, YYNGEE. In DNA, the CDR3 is TGTGCCAGCAGCTCCCGGGGACTCGACACCGGGGAGCTGTTTTTT. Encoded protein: CASSSRGLDTGELFF.

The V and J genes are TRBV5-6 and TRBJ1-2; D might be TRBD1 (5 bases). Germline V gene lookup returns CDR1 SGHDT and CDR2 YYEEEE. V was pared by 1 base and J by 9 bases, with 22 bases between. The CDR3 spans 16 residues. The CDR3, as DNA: TGTGCCAGCAGCTTGTTTCCAGGGTGGGGGTCGGACCGCTACACCTTC. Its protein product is CASSLFPGWGSDRYTF.

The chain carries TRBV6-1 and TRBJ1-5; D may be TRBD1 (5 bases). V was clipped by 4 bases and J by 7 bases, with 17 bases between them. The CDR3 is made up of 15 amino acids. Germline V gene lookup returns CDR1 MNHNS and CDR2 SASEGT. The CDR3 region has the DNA TGTGCCAGCAGTGGGGGGGGACCATGGTCGCAGCCCCAGCATTTT. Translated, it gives CASSGGGPWSQPQHF.

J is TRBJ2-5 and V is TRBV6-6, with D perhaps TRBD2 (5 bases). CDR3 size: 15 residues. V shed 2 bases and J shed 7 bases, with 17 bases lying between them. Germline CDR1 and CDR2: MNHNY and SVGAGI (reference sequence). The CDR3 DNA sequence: TGTGCCAGCAGTTACGGACCCCCGGGGTTGGGGACCCAGTACTTC. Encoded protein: CASSYGPPGLGTQYF.

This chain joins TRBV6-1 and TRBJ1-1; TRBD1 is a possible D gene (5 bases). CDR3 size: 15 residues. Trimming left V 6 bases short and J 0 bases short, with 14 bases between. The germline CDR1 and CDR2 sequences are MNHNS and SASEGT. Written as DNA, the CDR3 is TGTGCCAGCAGCCCCACAACAGGCCTGAACACTGAAGCTTTCTTT. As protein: CASSPTTGLNTEAFF.

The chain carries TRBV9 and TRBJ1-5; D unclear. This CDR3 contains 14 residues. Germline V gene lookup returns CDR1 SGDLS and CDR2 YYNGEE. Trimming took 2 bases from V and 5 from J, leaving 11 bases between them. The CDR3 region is CASSVGGIDQPQHF. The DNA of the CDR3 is TGTGCCAGCAGCGTCGGAGGGATCGATCAGCCCCAGCATTTT.

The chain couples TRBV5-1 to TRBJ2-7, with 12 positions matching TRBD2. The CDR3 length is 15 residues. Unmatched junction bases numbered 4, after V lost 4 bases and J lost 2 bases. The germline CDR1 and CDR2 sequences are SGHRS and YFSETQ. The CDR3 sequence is CASSPWTSGAYEQYF. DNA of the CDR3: TGCGCCAGCAGCCCTTGGACTAGCGGGGCCTACGAGCAGTACTTC. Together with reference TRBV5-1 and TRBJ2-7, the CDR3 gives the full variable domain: KAGVTQTPRYLIKTRGQQVTLSCSPISGHRSVSWYQQTPGQGLQFLFEYFSETQRNKGNFPGRFSGRQFSNSRSEMNVSTLELGDSALYLCASSPWTSGAYEQYFGPGTRLTVT.

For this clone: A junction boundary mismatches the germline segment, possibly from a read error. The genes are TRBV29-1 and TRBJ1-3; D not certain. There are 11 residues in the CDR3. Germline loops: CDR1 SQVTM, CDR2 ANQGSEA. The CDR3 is CSVVFGNAIYF. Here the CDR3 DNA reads TGCAGCGTTGTTTTTGGAAACGCCATATATTTT. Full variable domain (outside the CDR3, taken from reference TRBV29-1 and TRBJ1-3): SAVISQKPSRDICQRGTSLTIQCQVDSQVTMMFWYRQQPGQSLTLIATANQGSEATYESGFVIDKFPISRPNLTFSTLTVSNMSPEDSSIYLCSVVFGNAIYFGEGSWLTVV.

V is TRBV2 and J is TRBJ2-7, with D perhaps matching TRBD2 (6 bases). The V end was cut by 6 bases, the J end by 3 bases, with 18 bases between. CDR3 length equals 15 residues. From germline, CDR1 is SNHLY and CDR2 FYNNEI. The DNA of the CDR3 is TGTGCCAGCAGCGAGGGAGCGGGTACCGTCTACGAGCAGTACTTC. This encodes CASSEGAGTVYEQYF.

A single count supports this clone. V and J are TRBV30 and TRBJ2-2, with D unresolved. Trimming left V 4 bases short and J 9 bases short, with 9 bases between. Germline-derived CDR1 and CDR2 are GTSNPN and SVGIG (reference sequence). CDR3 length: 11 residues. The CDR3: CAWTPERELFF. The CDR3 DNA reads TGTGCCTGGACCCCTGAGCGGGAGCTGTTTTTT.